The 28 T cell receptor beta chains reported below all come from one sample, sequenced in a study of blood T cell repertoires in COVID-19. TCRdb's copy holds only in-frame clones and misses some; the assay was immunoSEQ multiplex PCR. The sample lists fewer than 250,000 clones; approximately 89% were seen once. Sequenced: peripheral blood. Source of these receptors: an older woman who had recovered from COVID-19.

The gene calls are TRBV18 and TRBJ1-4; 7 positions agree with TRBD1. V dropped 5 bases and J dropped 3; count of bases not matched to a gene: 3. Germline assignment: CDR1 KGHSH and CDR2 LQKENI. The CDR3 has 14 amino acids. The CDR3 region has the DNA TGTGCCAGCTCAAAGGGACAGCCTAATGAAAAACTGTTTTTT. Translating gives CASSKGQPNEKLFF.

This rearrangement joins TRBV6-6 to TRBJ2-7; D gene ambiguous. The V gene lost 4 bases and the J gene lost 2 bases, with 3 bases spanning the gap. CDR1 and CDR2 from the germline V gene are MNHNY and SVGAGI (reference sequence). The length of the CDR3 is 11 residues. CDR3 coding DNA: TGTGCCAGCAGTTCCACCTACGAGCAGTACTTC. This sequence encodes CASSSTYEQYF.

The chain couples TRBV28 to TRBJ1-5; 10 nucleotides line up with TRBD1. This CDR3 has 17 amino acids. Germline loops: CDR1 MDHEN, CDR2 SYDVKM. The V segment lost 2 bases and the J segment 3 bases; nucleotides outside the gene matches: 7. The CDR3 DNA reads TGTGCCAGCAGTTTACCTCCGGGACAGGGGTTCAATCAGCCCCAGCATTTT. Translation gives CASSLPPGQGFNQPQHF.

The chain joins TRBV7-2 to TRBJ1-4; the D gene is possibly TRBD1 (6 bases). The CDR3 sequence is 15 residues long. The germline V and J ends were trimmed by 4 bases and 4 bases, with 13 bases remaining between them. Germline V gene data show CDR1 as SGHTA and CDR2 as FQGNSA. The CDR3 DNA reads TGTGCCAGCAGCTCCCAGACAGGACTTAATGAAAAACTGTTTTTT. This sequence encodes CASSSQTGLNEKLFF.

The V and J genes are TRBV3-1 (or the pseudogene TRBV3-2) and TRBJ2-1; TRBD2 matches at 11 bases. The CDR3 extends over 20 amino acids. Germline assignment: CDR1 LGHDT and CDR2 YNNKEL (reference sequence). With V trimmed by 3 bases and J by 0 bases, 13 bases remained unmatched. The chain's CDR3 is CASSQGGSSGGLSSYNEQFF. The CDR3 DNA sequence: TGTGCCAGCAGCCAGGGAGGGTCTAGCGGGGGGCTCAGCTCCTACAATGAGCAGTTCTTC.

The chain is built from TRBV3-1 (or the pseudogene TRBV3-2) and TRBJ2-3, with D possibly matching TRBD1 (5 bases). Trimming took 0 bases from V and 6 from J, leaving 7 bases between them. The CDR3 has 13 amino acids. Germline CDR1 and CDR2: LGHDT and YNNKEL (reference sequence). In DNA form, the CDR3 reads TGTGCCAGCAGCCAAGAGCAGGGTGATACGCAGTATTTT. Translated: CASSQEQGDTQYF.

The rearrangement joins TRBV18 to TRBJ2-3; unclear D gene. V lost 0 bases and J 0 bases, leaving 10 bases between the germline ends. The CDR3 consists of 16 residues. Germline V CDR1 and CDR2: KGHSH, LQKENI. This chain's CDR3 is CASSPPITSSTDTQYF. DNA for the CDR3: TGTGCCAGCTCACCACCGATAACTTCTAGCACAGATACGCAGTATTTT. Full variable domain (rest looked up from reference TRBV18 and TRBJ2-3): NAGVMQNPRHLVRRRGQEARLRCSPMKGHSHVYWYRQLPEEGLKFMVYLQKENIIDESGMPKERFSAEFPKEGPSILRIQQVVRGDSAAYFCASSPPITSSTDTQYFGPGTRLTVL.

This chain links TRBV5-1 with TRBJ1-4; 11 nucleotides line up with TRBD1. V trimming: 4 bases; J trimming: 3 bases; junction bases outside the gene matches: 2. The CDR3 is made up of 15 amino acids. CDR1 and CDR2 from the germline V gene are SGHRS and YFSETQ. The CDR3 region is CASSGQGASNEKLFF. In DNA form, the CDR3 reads TGCGCCAGCAGCGGACAGGGGGCCTCTAATGAAAAACTGTTTTTT.

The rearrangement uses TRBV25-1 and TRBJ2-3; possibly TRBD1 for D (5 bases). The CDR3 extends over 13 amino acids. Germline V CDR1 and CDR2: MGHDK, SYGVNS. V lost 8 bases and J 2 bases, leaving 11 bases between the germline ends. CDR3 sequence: CASVTANTDTQYF. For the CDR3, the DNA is TGTGCCAGCGTGACAGCTAACACAGATACGCAGTATTTT.

The CDR3 is CASSPGLASQPQHF. As DNA, the CDR3 is TGTGCCAGCTCACCAGGTTTGGCCAGTCAGCCCCAGCATTTT. The V and J genes are TRBV18 and TRBJ1-5; no clear D. V was cut by 2 bases and J by 6 bases, with 11 bases left in between. Germline V gene data show CDR1 as KGHSH and CDR2 as LQKENI. The CDR3 consists of 14 residues.

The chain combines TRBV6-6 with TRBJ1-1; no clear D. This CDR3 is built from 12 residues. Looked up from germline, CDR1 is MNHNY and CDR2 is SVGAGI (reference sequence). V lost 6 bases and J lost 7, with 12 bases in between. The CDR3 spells CASSISDIEAFF. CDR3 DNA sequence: TGTGCCAGCAGCATCAGCGATATTGAAGCTTTCTTT.

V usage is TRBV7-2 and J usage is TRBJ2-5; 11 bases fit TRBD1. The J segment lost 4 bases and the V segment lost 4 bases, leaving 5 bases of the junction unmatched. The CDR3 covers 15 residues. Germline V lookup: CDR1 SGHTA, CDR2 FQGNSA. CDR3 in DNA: TGTGCCAGCAGCTCTCGGACAGGGGGCATAGAGACCCAGTACTTC. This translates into CASSSRTGGIETQYF. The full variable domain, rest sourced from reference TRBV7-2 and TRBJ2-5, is GAGVSQSPSNKVTEKGKDVELRCDPISGHTALYWYRQSLGQGLEFLIYFQGNSAPDKSGLPSDRFSAERTGGSVSTLTIQRTQQEDSAVYLCASSSRTGGIETQYFGPGTRLLVL.

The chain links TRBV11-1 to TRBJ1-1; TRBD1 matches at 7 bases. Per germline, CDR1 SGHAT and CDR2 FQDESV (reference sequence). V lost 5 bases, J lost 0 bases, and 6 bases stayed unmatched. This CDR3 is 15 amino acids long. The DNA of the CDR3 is TGTGCCAGCAGCCGGGACAGACCAATGAACACTGAAGCTTTCTTT. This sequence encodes CASSRDRPMNTEAFF.

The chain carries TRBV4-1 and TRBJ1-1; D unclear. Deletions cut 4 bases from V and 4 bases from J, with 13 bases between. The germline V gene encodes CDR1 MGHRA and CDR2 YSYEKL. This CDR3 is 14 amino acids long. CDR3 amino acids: CASSRTSAATEAFF. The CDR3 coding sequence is TGCGCCAGCAGCCGAACCTCTGCGGCCACTGAAGCTTTCTTT.

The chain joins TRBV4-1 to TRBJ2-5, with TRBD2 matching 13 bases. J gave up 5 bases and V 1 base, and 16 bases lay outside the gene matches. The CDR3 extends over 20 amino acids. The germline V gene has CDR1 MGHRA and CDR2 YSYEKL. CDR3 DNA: TGCGCCAGCAGCCAAGGACTTGGACTAGCGGGGGTCCCCGAAGGGGAGACCCAGTACTTC. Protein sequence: CASSQGLGLAGVPEGETQYF.

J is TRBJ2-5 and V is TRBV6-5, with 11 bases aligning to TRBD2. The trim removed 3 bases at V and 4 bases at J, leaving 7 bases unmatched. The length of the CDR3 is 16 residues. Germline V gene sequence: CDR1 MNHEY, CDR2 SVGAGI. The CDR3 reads CASSYTIAGGLETQYF. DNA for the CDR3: TGTGCCAGCAGTTATACTATAGCGGGGGGGCTAGAGACCCAGTACTTC.

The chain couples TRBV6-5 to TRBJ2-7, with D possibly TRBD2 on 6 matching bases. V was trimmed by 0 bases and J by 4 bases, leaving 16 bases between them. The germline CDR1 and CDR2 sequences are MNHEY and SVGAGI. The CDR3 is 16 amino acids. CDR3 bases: TGTGCCAGCAGTTACTCTCTAGGAGGGGTCGAATACGAGCAGTACTTC. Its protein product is CASSYSLGGVEYEQYF.

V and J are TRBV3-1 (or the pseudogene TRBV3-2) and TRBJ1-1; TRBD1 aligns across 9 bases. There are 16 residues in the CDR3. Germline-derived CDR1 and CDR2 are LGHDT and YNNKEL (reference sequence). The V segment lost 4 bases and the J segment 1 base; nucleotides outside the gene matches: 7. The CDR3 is CASSPSEGQGNTEAFF. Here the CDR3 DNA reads TGTGCCAGCAGCCCCTCCGAGGGACAGGGGAACACTGAAGCTTTCTTT.

The CDR3 DNA reads TGCGCCAGCAGCCGGATAGGGACAGGGTCGGACTATGGCTACACCTTC. Its protein product is CASSRIGTGSDYGYTF. V usage is TRBV5-1 and J usage is TRBJ1-2, with TRBD1 matching 9 bases. Germline loops: CDR1 SGHRS, CDR2 YFSETQ. The CDR3 length is 16 residues. V dropped 4 bases and J dropped 3; count of bases not matched to a gene: 10.

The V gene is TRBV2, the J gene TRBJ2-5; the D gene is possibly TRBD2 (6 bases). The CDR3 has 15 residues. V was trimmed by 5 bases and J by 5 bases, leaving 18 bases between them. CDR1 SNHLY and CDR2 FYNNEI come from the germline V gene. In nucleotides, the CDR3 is TGTGCCAGCAGTCGCTTCCTAGCGACGGAGGAGACCCAGTACTTC. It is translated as CASSRFLATEETQYF.

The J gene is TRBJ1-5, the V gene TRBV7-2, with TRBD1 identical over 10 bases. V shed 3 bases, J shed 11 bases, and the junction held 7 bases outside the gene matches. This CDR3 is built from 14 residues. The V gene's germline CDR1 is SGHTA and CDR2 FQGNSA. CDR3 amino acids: CASSFDRGHDAQHF. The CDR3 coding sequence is TGTGCCAGCAGCTTTGACAGGGGGCATGACGCCCAGCATTTT.

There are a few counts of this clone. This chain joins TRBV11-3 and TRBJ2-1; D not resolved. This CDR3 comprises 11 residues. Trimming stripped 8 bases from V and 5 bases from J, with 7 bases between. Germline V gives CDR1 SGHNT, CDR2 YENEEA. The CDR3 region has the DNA TGTGCCAGCGGCCCCGACAATGAGCAGTTCTTC. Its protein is CASGPDNEQFF.

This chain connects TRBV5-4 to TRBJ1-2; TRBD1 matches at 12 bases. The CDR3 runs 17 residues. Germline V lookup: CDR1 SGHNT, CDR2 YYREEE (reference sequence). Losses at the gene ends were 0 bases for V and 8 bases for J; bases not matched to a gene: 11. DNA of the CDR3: TGTGCCAGCAGCTTGGGGGGGACAGGGGGCAGAACGGGCGGCTACACCTTC. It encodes CASSLGGTGGRTGGYTF.

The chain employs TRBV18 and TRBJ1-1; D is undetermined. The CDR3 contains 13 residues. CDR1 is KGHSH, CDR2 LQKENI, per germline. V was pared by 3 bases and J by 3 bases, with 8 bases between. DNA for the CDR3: TGTGCCAGCTCACCGCACAAAGACACTGAAGCTTTCTTT. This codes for CASSPHKDTEAFF.

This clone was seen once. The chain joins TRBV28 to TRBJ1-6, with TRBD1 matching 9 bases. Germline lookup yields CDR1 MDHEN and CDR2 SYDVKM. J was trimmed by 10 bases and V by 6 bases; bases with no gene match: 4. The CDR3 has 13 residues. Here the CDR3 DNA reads TGTGCCAGCAGACTGACAGGGGGATCACCCCTCCACTTT. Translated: CASRLTGGSPLHF.

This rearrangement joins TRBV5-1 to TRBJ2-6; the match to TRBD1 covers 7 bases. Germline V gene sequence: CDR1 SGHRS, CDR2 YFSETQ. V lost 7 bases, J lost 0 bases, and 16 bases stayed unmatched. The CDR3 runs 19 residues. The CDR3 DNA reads TGCGCCAGCGCCCCAATCAGGGGGAACCGACGCTCTGGGGCCAACGTCCTGACTTTC. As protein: CASAPIRGNRRSGANVLTF.

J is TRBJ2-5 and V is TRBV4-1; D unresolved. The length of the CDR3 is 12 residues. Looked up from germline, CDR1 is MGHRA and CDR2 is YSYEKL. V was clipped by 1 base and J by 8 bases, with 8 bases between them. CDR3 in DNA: TGCGCCAGCAGCCAAGTGAGAGGAACCCAGTACTTC. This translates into CASSQVRGTQYF.

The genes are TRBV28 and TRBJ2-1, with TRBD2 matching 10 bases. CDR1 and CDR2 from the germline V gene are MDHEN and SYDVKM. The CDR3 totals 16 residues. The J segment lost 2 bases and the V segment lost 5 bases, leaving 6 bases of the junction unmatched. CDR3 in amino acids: CASSPNLAGAYNEQFF. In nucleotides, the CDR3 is TGTGCCAGCAGTCCCAACCTAGCGGGGGCCTACAATGAGCAGTTCTTC.